These 18 T cell receptor beta chains were all obtained from the same sample, sequenced in a study of PD-L1 blockade in urothelial cancer. Assay: immunoSEQ multiplex PCR; the TCRdb copy retains only in-frame clones and omits some. The sample contains approximately 94,000 clones, 80% to 90% of which appear only once. The time point: pretreatment peripheral blood. The input for sequencing was PBMCs, taken around atezolizumab (anti-PD-L1) treatment. Every receptor here comes from a man aged 55 to 70 with urothelial cancer.

The J gene is TRBJ1-1, the V gene TRBV28; D possibly corresponds to TRBD1 (6 bases). Germline CDR1 reads MDHEN; CDR2 reads SYDVKM. This CDR3 comprises 16 residues. The V end was cut by 4 bases, the J end by 5 bases, with 20 bases between. The CDR3 reads CASSSLFEGGRTEAFF. The CDR3 DNA follows: TGTGCCAGCAGTTCCCTCTTTGAAGGGGGTAGAACTGAAGCTTTCTTT. Full variable domain (missing parts from reference TRBV28 and TRBJ1-1): DVKVTQSSRYLVKRTGEKVFLECVQDMDHENMFWYRQDPGLGLRLIYFSYDVKMKEKGDIPEGYSVSREKKERFSLILESASTNQTSMYLCASSSLFEGGRTEAFFGQGTRLTVV.

The V and J genes are TRBV9 and TRBJ2-2, with 12 bases aligning to TRBD2. This CDR3 is built from 19 residues. Losses at the gene ends were 2 bases for V and 4 bases for J; bases not matched to a gene: 12. Per germline, CDR1 SGDLS and CDR2 YYNGEE. CDR3 in DNA: TGTGCCAGCAGCGTCGACTATGGGCTAGCGGGAGGGTCCACCGGGGAGCTGTTTTTT. Its translation is CASSVDYGLAGGSTGELFF. The full variable domain, completed using reference TRBV9 and TRBJ2-2, is DSGVTQTPKHLITATGQRVTLRCSPRSGDLSVYWYQQSLDQGLQFLIQYYNGEERAKGNILERFSAQQFPDLHSELNLSSLELGDSALYFCASSVDYGLAGGSTGELFFGEGSRLTVL.

The rearrangement joins TRBV4-1 to TRBJ2-2, with TRBD1 identical over 8 bases. This CDR3 contains 16 residues. CDR1 is MGHRA and CDR2 is YSYEKL in the germline V gene. V shed 4 bases and J 4 bases; nucleotides not matched to a gene: 8. The CDR3 loop reads CASSPHQGARTGELFF. In DNA form, the CDR3 reads TGCGCCAGCAGCCCTCACCAGGGGGCGCGCACCGGGGAGCTGTTTTTT.

V and J are TRBV7-6 and TRBJ1-2, with a weak D call TRBD1 (6 bases). Germline V gives CDR1 SGHVS, CDR2 FNYEAQ. The CDR3 runs to 16 residues. V lost 1 base, J lost 4 bases, and 16 bases lay in between. DNA of the CDR3: TGTGCCAGCAGCTTAGTTAGGGGGGGCGTCGGCTATGGCTACACCTTC. It encodes CASSLVRGGVGYGYTF.

CDR3 DNA sequence: TGTGCCAGCAGCGTAGCTCCGGGACTAGCGGGAACCGGGGAGCTGTTTTTT. This translates into CASSVAPGLAGTGELFF. V usage is TRBV9 and J usage is TRBJ2-2; 13 nucleotides line up with TRBD2. V shed 0 bases and J 5 bases; nucleotides not matched to a gene: 4. This CDR3 spans 17 amino acids. CDR1 is SGDLS and CDR2 is YYNGEE in the germline V gene.

This clone was recorded once. The V gene is TRBV2, the J gene TRBJ2-3; 11 bases match TRBD1. Germline V gives CDR1 SNHLY, CDR2 FYNNEI. CDR3 length: 15 residues. After removal of 4 bases from V and 3 bases from J, the junction contained 3 bases not matched to a gene. The DNA of the CDR3 is TGTGCCAGCAGTGCGGACAGGGGGCAGACAGATACGCAGTATTTT. Protein: CASSADRGQTDTQYF.

This sequence joins TRBV19 and TRBJ1-5; maybe TRBD1 (6 bases). CDR1 LNHDA and CDR2 SQIVND come from the germline V gene (reference sequence). The CDR3 is 14 residues long. Trimming removed 7 bases at V and 7 bases at J, with 17 bases between. CDR3 sequence reads: CASTLTGTGQPQHF. Written as DNA, the CDR3 is TGTGCCAGTACCCTGACAGGAACGGGCCAGCCCCAGCATTTT.

The J gene is TRBJ2-7, the V gene TRBV5-4, with 10 positions matching TRBD2. The CDR3 extends over 14 amino acids. The germline gives CDR1 SGHNT, CDR2 YYREEE (reference sequence). The V segment lost 5 bases and the J segment 4 bases; nucleotides outside the gene matches: 6. CDR3 in DNA: TGTGCCAGCAGGGGGGCTAGCGGGAGTTACGAGCAGTACTTC. Translated, it gives CASRGASGSYEQYF.

V usage is TRBV7-3 and J usage is TRBJ1-1; no reliable D call. The CDR3 loop spans 13 amino acids. Trimming shortened V by 3 bases and J by 0 bases, and 5 bases separated the two germline ends. Germline CDR1 SGHTA, CDR2 FQGTGA. The CDR3 region is CASSLAMNTEAFF. CDR3 in DNA: TGTGCCAGCAGCTTGGCAATGAACACTGAAGCTTTCTTT.

This clone was seen once. The chain combines TRBV7-2 with TRBJ1-2; TRBD1 might be the D (5 bases). The CDR3 has 14 residues. CDR1 SGHTA and CDR2 FQGNSA come from the germline V gene. With 4 bases removed from V and 6 bases from J, the gap between germline ends came to 15 bases. CDR3 amino acids: CASSSRGGRDGYTF. In DNA, the CDR3 is TGTGCCAGCAGCTCTCGGGGGGGACGGGATGGCTACACCTTC.

This chain connects TRBV6-6 to TRBJ2-3; 7 bases map to TRBD1. CDR3 length equals 12 residues. After removal of 2 bases from V and 15 bases from J, the junction contained 8 bases not matched to a gene. CDR1 MNHNY and CDR2 SVGAGI come from the germline V gene (reference sequence). The chain's CDR3 is CASSYPDRRTYF. The CDR3, as DNA: TGTGCCAGCAGTTACCCGGACAGGAGGACCTATTTT.

This clone came up once. The DNA for the CDR3 is TGCGCCAGCAGCCCGGGACAGGGGGAAGCTGGGGCCAACGTCCTGACTTTC. Translated: CASSPGQGEAGANVLTF. This chain connects TRBV5-1 to TRBJ2-6; TRBD1 matches 11 bases. Losses at the gene ends were 4 bases for V and 2 bases for J; bases not matched to a gene: 5. The CDR3 is made up of 17 amino acids. Germline-derived CDR1 and CDR2 are SGHRS and YFSETQ.

This chain joins TRBV5-1 and TRBJ2-7; 10 nucleotides agree with TRBD2. V was clipped by 2 bases and J by 3 bases; unmatched bases: 8. CDR1 SGHRS and CDR2 YFSETQ come from the germline V gene. This CDR3 region has 16 residues. CDR3: CASSLESASGSYEQYF. Written as DNA, the CDR3 is TGCGCCAGCAGCTTAGAAAGCGCTAGCGGGAGCTACGAGCAGTACTTC. The full variable domain, its missing parts supplied by reference TRBV5-1 and TRBJ2-7, is KAGVTQTPRYLIKTRGQQVTLSCSPISGHRSVSWYQQTPGQGLQFLFEYFSETQRNKGNFPGRFSGRQFSNSRSEMNVSTLELGDSALYLCASSLESASGSYEQYFGPGTRLTVT.

A single count supports this clone. The rearrangement uses TRBV5-4 and TRBJ1-3; no clear D gene. The ends were cut back, 0 bases at V and 3 bases at J, with 7 bases in the middle. The germline CDR1 and CDR2 sequences are SGHNT and YYREEE (reference sequence). This CDR3 has 14 residues. CDR3 in DNA: TGTGCCAGCAGCTTGGCGGGAGGTGGAAACACCATATATTTT. It translates to CASSLAGGGNTIYF. The whole variable domain, remainder taken from reference TRBV5-4 and TRBJ1-3, is ETGVTQSPTHLIKTRGQQVTLRCSSQSGHNTVSWYQQALGQGPQFIFQYYREEENGRGNFPPRFSGLQFPNYSSELNVNALELDDSALYLCASSLAGGGNTIYFGEGSWLTVV.

The J gene is TRBJ2-7, the V gene TRBV9, with 9 bases matching TRBD1. The germline gives CDR1 SGDLS, CDR2 YYNGEE. V shed 4 bases, J shed 2 bases, and the junction held 4 bases outside the gene matches. The CDR3 consists of 14 residues. The DNA for the CDR3 is TGTGCCAGCAGCCCGGACAGGGGCCCCTACGAGCAGTACTTC. Translation gives CASSPDRGPYEQYF.

This chain connects TRBV19 to TRBJ2-7, with 9 bases that match TRBD1. There are 15 residues in the CDR3. The V gene's germline CDR1 is LNHDA and CDR2 SQIVND (reference sequence). V lost 7 bases to trimming and J lost 5 bases; unmatched junction nucleotides: 12. CDR3 DNA sequence: TGTGCCAGTACCTTAACCGGGACAGGGAGAAACGAGCAGTACTTC. This gives the protein CASTLTGTGRNEQYF.

The J gene is TRBJ2-3, the V gene TRBV4-3; D is unresolved. There are 13 residues in the CDR3. Germline V gives CDR1 LGHNA, CDR2 YSLEER. Trimming shortened V by 4 bases and J by 8 bases, and 13 bases separated the two germline ends. CDR3 sequence reads: CASSPTLFATQYF. The CDR3 region has the DNA TGCGCCAGCAGCCCGACTCTGTTTGCTACGCAGTATTTT.

This chain uses TRBV15 with TRBJ1-4; D is possibly TRBD1 (6 bases). CDR1 is LNHNV, CDR2 YYDKDF, per germline (reference sequence). Trimming took off 3 bases at V and 7 bases at J, with 15 bases between the two ends. This CDR3 is 15 amino acids long. The CDR3 sequence: CATSRATGNGEKLFF. The CDR3 coding sequence is TGTGCCACCAGCAGGGCAACAGGGAATGGTGAAAAACTGTTTTTT.